Listed below are T cell receptor beta chains from one sample, sequenced in a study of tumor and adjacent non-tumor tissue in lung cancer. TCRdb re-called the multiplex PCR reads through MiXCR, storing one row per CDR3 protein. This table holds more than 85,000 distinct CDR3 sequences, roughly 60% found once. Sequencing was done on a sample of distant non-tumor lung tissue. The source of these receptors is a man aged 30-40 years with non-small cell lung cancer. CDR3s include the opening cysteine and the closing phenylalanine or tryptophan. A D gene is named only where the DNA matches it firmly. Part of the rows lack a size; the others show once, few, many or a class for expanded clones.

clone_size	v_call	j_call	d_call	cdr3_length	cdr3_nt	cdr3_aa
.	TRBV11-2	TRBJ1-2	.	14	TGTGCCAGCAGCTTAGGTGGAACAGACTATGGATACACCTTC	CASSLGGTDYGYTF
.	TRBV11-1	TRBJ1-1	.	15	TGTGCCAGCAACTTAAGACCGCGTAGGAACACTGAAGCTTTCTTT	CASNLRPRRNTEAFF
.	TRBV10-2	TRBJ2-7	.	15	TGCGCCAACAGTGTTGTCCGGCAGGGTCCATACGGGCAGTACTTC	CANSVVRQGPYGQYF
.	TRBV10-3	TRBJ1-1	TRBD1	15	TGTGCCATCAGTGACGTCGGACAGGGAGACACTGAAGCTTTCTTT	CAISDVGQGDTEAFF
.	TRBV11-2	TRBJ1-1	TRBD1	14	TGTGCCAGTGAGGGACAGCCCTTGAACAGTGAAGCTTTCTTT	CASEGQPLNSEAFF
.	TRBV4-3	TRBJ2-3	TRBD2	17	TGCACCAGTAGCCAAGACGGGAGCGGGGCTAGCACAGATACACAGTATTTT	CTSSQDGSGASTDTQYF
.	TRBV11-3	TRBJ2-7	.	15	TGTGCCAGCACCCGGGACGCAGGGATTTTCTACGAGCAGAACTTC	CASTRDAGIFYEQNF
.	TRBV11-2	TRBJ2-1	.	17	TGTGCCAGCAGTCCCCCTAGTGGGCGAAAATCCTACAATGGGCAGTTCTTC	CASSPPSGRKSYNGQFF
.	TRBV4-1	TRBJ1-5	TRBD1	15	TGCGCCAGCAGCCAGGATCAGGGGGGCAGTCAGCCCCAGCATTTT	CASSQDQGGSQPQHF
.	TRBV20-1	TRBJ1-6	.	16	TGCTGTGCTAGAGCCGCCGGGACAAGGCTTAATTCACCCCTCCACTTT	CCARAAGTRLNSPLHF
.	TRBV11-2	TRBJ2-5	.	14	TGTGCCAAAAGCTTAGATTGGGTGGGAGAGACCCAGTACTTC	CAKSLDWVGETQYF
.	TRBV7-2	TRBJ1-2	.	13	TGTGCCAGCAGCTTAGGGGGGGGAGATGGCTACACCTTC	CASSLGGGDGYTF
few	TRBV6-5	TRBJ1-5	.	14	TGTGCCAGCAGCCTCCTAAGGGGCGATCAGCCCCAGCATTTT	CASSLLRGDQPQHF
.	TRBV11-2	TRBJ2-1	.	13	TGTGCCAGCAGCACGGGACCTTACAATGAGCAGTTCTTC	CASSTGPYNEQFF
.	TRBV11-2	TRBJ2-5	.	14	TGTGCCAGCAGCTTAGTGAGGGGTCAGGAGACCCAGTACTTC	CASSLVRGQETQYF
.	TRBV20-1	TRBJ2-5	.	14	TGCAGTGCTCAAATCGGTCGTCTCCTAAAGTCCCACTACTTC	CSAQIGRLLKSHYF
.	TRBV6-6	TRBJ2-1	.	14	TGTGCCAGCAGGGGTGGGGGGGGCCACGGGGAGCAGTTCTTC	CASRGGGGHGEQFF
.	TRBV20-1	TRBJ2-1	.	16	TGCAGTGCTAGAAAGTACCAGGGGGGGTCGGTCAATGAGCAGTTCTTC	CSARKYQGGSVNEQFF
.	TRBV4-3	TRBJ1-1	.	16	TGCGCCAGCAGCCAAGATCCGATAGGATGGAACACTGAAGCTTTCTTT	CASSQDPIGWNTEAFF
.	TRBV7-8	TRBJ2-3	TRBD1	14	TGTGCCAGCAGCCCGGACAGGGCCACAGATATGCAGTATTTT	CASSPDRATDMQYF
.	TRBV11-2	TRBJ2-1	TRBD2	16	TGTGCCAGCAGCAACACGGGGACTAGCGTGAGGGGTGAGCAGTCCTTC	CASSNTGTSVRGEQSF
.	TRBV11-2	TRBJ2-5	TRBD2	18	TGTCACAGCAGCTCGCCAGCGGGAGGGGAAACGGGCCAAGAGTCCCAGTACTTC	CHSSSPAGGETGQESQYF
.	TRBV12-3/TRBV12-4	TRBJ1-4	.	14	TGTGCCAGCAGTCAGACGGCCGGTGATGAAAAACTGTTTTTT	CASSQTAGDEKLFF
few	TRBV11-2	TRBJ2-3	TRBD2	16	TGTGCCAGCACCTGGACTAGCGGGGGGGCGACAGATACGCAGTATTTT	CASTWTSGGATDTQYF
.	TRBV7-2	TRBJ2-5	.	14	TGTGACAGCAGCTCCTACAGGGCCCAAGAGACCCAGTACTTC	CDSSSYRAQETQYF
many	TRBV6-1	TRBJ1-1	.	13	TGTGCCAGCAGTCCGGGCATGAACACTGAAGCTTTCTTT	CASSPGMNTEAFF